These 21 T cell receptor beta chains share one sample of origin, sequenced in a study of T cells in narcolepsy. Generated by immunoSEQ multiplex PCR, the TCRdb table keeps only in-frame clones and is missing some. Seen here are more than 30,000 clones, 75% to 85% observed once, and the top ten hold under 1.2%. Input material: CD45RA- memory CD4+ T cells from PBMCs. These TCRs come from a human donor with narcolepsy.

The V call is TRBV5-6, the J call TRBJ1-2; D is uncertain. CDR1 is SGHDT and CDR2 is YYEEEE in the germline V gene. Trimming removed 3 bases from V and 0 bases from J, with 18 bases in between. CDR3 size: 17 residues. In DNA, the CDR3 is TGTGCCAGCAGCTCGGACTTGGTGGGATTTTCTAACTATGGCTACACCTTC. Protein sequence: CASSSDLVGFSNYGYTF.

The chain carries TRBV19 and TRBJ1-1; D remains ambiguous. Germline-derived CDR1 and CDR2 are LNHDA and SQIVND (reference sequence). V was pared by 0 bases and J by 4 bases, with 9 bases between. The CDR3 covers 14 residues. This chain's CDR3 is CASSIDLPGTEAFF. CDR3 bases: TGTGCCAGTAGTATAGATCTCCCAGGCACTGAAGCTTTCTTT.

The chain joins TRBV13 to TRBJ2-2; TRBD2 matches at 11 bases. The CDR3 is 17 residues long. CDR1 is PRHDT and CDR2 is FYEKMQ in the germline V gene (reference sequence). Trimming took 5 bases from V and 4 from J; bases not matched to a gene: 9. This CDR3 is CASSPTWTSGLTGELFF. The CDR3 DNA is TGTGCCAGCAGCCCTACCTGGACTAGCGGGCTCACCGGGGAGCTGTTTTTT.

V usage is TRBV25-1 and J usage is TRBJ2-3, with 11 bases lining up with TRBD2. V lost 3 bases, J lost 5 bases, and 4 bases stayed unmatched. Germline CDR1 is MGHDK and CDR2 is SYGVNS. The CDR3 has 15 amino acids. In DNA, the CDR3 is TGTGCCAGCAGTGATACTAGCGGGGGAAGAGATACGCAGTATTTT. Translation: CASSDTSGGRDTQYF.

The chain joins TRBV7-2 to TRBJ1-5, with 7 bases lining up with TRBD1. The V gene's germline CDR1 is SGHTA and CDR2 FQGNSA. V lost 5 bases, J lost 4 bases, and 8 bases stayed unmatched. The CDR3 contains 15 residues. The CDR3 region is CASSARQGRNQPQHF. The CDR3 DNA reads TGTGCCAGCAGCGCCCGACAGGGTAGGAATCAGCCCCAGCATTTT.

J is TRBJ2-5 and V is TRBV9; 7 bases fit TRBD2. The J call may be mistaken, given a closer DNA end match to TRBJ2-7. The CDR3 totals 15 residues. The germline V gene encodes CDR1 SGDLS and CDR2 YYNGEE. CDR3 DNA sequence: TGTGCCAGCAGCGTAGAAAGCGGGACTGACTACGAGCAGTACTTC. It codes for CASSVESGTDYEQYF.

This clone was counted only a few times. The V call is TRBV6-6, the J call TRBJ1-1; tentative D call: TRBD1 (5 bases). The J call may not be correct, given that the DNA end is closer to TRBJ1-4. This CDR3 has 12 residues. Germline loops: CDR1 MNHNY, CDR2 SVGAGI (reference sequence). The CDR3 loop reads CATLPFGAPLFF. As DNA, the CDR3 is TGTGCCACCTTACCTTTTGGGGCACCACTGTTTTTT.

Comments on this clone: The germline gene is not matched at one end of the junction; a read error may be the cause. The V and J genes are TRBV7-7 and TRBJ2-5, with a possible D match to TRBD2 (5 bases). CDR3 length: 16 amino acids. Germline-derived CDR1 and CDR2 are SSHAT and FNYEAQ (reference sequence). The CDR3 nucleotides read TGTGCTAGCAGCGCTGGGAGAATGGTTACGGGAGAGACCCAGTACTTC. It translates to CASSAGRMVTGETQYF.

The rearrangement uses TRBV7-9 and TRBJ2-7; unclear D gene. Germline assignment: CDR1 SEHNR and CDR2 FQNEAQ (reference sequence). V gave up 1 base and J gave up 10 bases, with 11 bases separating them. This CDR3 has 12 residues. The CDR3 reads CASSLGGYDQYF. CDR3 DNA: TGTGCCAGCAGCTTAGGCGGATATGACCAGTACTTC.

The chain employs TRBV28 and TRBJ1-4, with 7 bases identical to TRBD1. Trimming at V came to 2 bases and at J to 8 bases, leaving 8 bases not matched to a gene. Germline V gene data show CDR1 as MDHEN and CDR2 as SYDVKM. There are 15 residues in the CDR3. CDR3 nucleotides: TGTGCCAGCAGTTTAGTTGCAGGGGGTAGGGAAAAACTGTTTTTT. It specifies CASSLVAGGREKLFF.

The chain has TRBV11-2 and TRBJ1-4; TRBD1 matches at 8 bases. This CDR3 is built from 15 residues. V lost 5 bases and J lost 8; bases outside the gene matches: 10. The germline CDR1 and CDR2 sequences are SGHAT and FQNNGV. This chain's CDR3 is CASSPDRVRTEKLFF. The CDR3 nucleotides are TGTGCCAGCAGCCCGGACAGGGTTCGGACGGAAAAACTGTTTTTT.

This clone has more than one count but fewer than ten. This sequence joins TRBV10-3 and TRBJ1-1; the match to TRBD1 covers 8 bases. V lost 6 bases and J lost 2; bases outside the gene matches: 5. Germline CDR1 and CDR2: ENHRY and SYGVKD. The CDR3 has 14 residues. The CDR3 nucleotides read TGTGCCATCAGAATGACAGGGGATAACACTGAAGCTTTCTTT. As protein: CAIRMTGDNTEAFF.

The chain links TRBV7-9 to TRBJ2-7, with 9 bases fitting TRBD1. Germline values: CDR1 SEHNR, CDR2 FQNEAQ (reference sequence). The CDR3 runs 15 residues. The ends lost 5 bases at V and 2 bases at J; junction bases unmatched: 7. The CDR3: CASSPGTGSPYEQYF. CDR3 sequence (DNA): TGTGCCAGCAGCCCTGGGACAGGGTCCCCCTACGAGCAGTACTTC.

The sample holds a few counts of this clone. V usage is TRBV2 and J usage is TRBJ2-1; D is unclear. V was clipped by 3 bases and J by 4 bases, with 4 bases between them. The length of the CDR3 is 12 residues. Germline CDR1 and CDR2: SNHLY and FYNNEI. CDR3 nucleotides: TGTGCCAGCAGTGAGATATACAATGAGCAGTTCTTC. It translates to CASSEIYNEQFF.

The chain links TRBV5-1 to TRBJ1-3, with 12 bases that match TRBD1. Germline CDR1 SGHRS, CDR2 YFSETQ. The junction had 8 bases not matched to a gene; V was cut back by 4 bases and J by 3 bases. This CDR3 is 17 amino acids long. This CDR3 reads CASSAGTGGSFGNTIYF. Written as DNA, the CDR3 is TGCGCCAGCAGCGCCGGGACAGGGGGCTCGTTTGGAAACACCATATATTTT.

The rearrangement links TRBV5-4 to TRBJ1-2; D remains unclear. Trimming pared 0 bases from V and 0 bases from J, leaving 9 bases between. Germline CDR1 and CDR2: SGHNT and YYREEE (reference sequence). The CDR3 covers 15 residues. The CDR3 protein is CASSLDADPNYGYTF. As DNA, the CDR3 is TGTGCCAGCAGCTTGGATGCGGATCCTAACTATGGCTACACCTTC.

This clone was counted between two and nine times. The V gene is TRBV19, the J gene TRBJ2-3; 7 bases match TRBD2. The CDR3 has 15 amino acids. Looked up from germline, CDR1 is LNHDA and CDR2 is SQIVND (reference sequence). V shed 4 bases, J shed 1 base, and the junction held 5 bases outside the gene matches. The CDR3 is CASSNGLVRTDTQYF. CDR3 DNA sequence: TGTGCCAGTAGTAATGGACTAGTCCGCACAGATACGCAGTATTTT.

CDR3 residues: CASSRTGEGAGELFF. DNA for the CDR3: TGCGCCAGCAGCAGGACAGGGGAAGGCGCCGGGGAGCTGTTTTTT. The chain joins TRBV5-1 to TRBJ2-2; 9 nucleotides line up with TRBD1. This CDR3 is 15 amino acids long. The germline V gene encodes CDR1 SGHRS and CDR2 YFSETQ. The V and J ends lost 4 bases and 6 bases, in that order; junction bases with no gene match: 7.

The chain employs TRBV11-2 and TRBJ1-1, with unresolved D. The CDR3 runs to 13 residues. Germline CDR1 is SGHAT and CDR2 is FQNNGV. V lost 8 bases and J 0 bases, leaving 10 bases between the germline ends. Here the CDR3 reads CASSHGMNTEAFF. Written as DNA, the CDR3 is TGTGCCAGCTCCCATGGGATGAACACTGAAGCTTTCTTT. The variable domain in full, with the rest retrieved from reference TRBV11-2 and TRBJ1-1, is EAGVAQSPRYKIIEKRQSVAFWCNPISGHATLYWYQQILGQGPKLLIQFQNNGVVDDSQLPKDRFSAERLKGVDSTLKIQPAKLEDSAVYLCASSHGMNTEAFFGQGTRLTVV.

V usage is TRBV29-1 and J usage is TRBJ2-2; 10 nucleotides line up with TRBD1. The germline gives CDR1 SQVTM, CDR2 ANQGSEA. The CDR3 is made up of 15 amino acids. Trimming cost V 7 bases and J 4 bases; bases outside gene matches: 9. The CDR3 region has the DNA TGCAGCGGCTCCGTGGGACAGGGGATCACCGGGGAGCTGTTTTTT. Translated: CSGSVGQGITGELFF.

The J gene is TRBJ2-1, the V gene TRBV19; 14 bases align to TRBD2. After removal of 6 bases from V and 4 bases from J, the junction contained 5 bases not matched to a gene. The CDR3 spans 16 residues. Germline CDR1 and CDR2: LNHDA and SQIVND (reference sequence). The CDR3 loop is CASRGLAGAGYNEQFF. The CDR3 DNA is TGTGCCAGTAGGGGACTAGCGGGAGCGGGGTACAATGAGCAGTTCTTC.